This entry lists 7 T cell receptor beta chains sequenced from one sample in a study of blood T cell repertoires in COVID-19. The protocol was immunoSEQ multiplex PCR, while the TCRdb copy is restricted to in-frame clones and leaves out a portion. There are 150,000 to 200,000 clones in the sample; roughly nine tenths occur only once, and 1.5% to 2% lies in the top ten. The specimen was peripheral blood. The origin of the receptors is a man in his late teens or twenties who had recovered from COVID-19.

V is TRBV19 and J is TRBJ1-2; a weak D match, TRBD1 (6 bases). Trimming stripped 6 bases from V and 4 bases from J, with 9 bases between. Germline V gives CDR1 LNHDA, CDR2 SQIVND (reference sequence). CDR3 size: 12 residues. The CDR3 region is CASRDSRYGYTF. As DNA, the CDR3 is TGTGCCAGTAGGGACAGCCGCTATGGCTACACCTTC.

The chain links TRBV18 to TRBJ1-6, with TRBD1 identical over 10 bases. The V and J ends lost 6 bases and 8 bases, in that order; junction bases with no gene match: 4. This CDR3 spans 14 amino acids. Germline V gene lookup returns CDR1 KGHSH and CDR2 LQKENI. The chain's CDR3 is CASSRTGGDSPLHF. The CDR3 DNA follows: TGTGCCAGCTCCCGGACAGGGGGAGATTCACCCCTCCACTTT.

This chain joins TRBV11-2 and TRBJ2-1; possibly TRBD1 for D (6 bases). Germline V gene lookup returns CDR1 SGHAT and CDR2 FQNNGV. The CDR3 runs to 16 residues. The V and J ends lost 3 bases and 0 bases respectively, with 12 bases between them. The DNA of the CDR3 is TGTGCCAGCAGCTTCGCAGGGGAGAGCTCCTACAATGAGCAGTTCTTC. Translating gives CASSFAGESSYNEQFF.

CDR3 sequence: CASSLDFRGAKNIQYF. For the CDR3, the DNA is TGTGCCAGCAGCTTAGACTTTAGGGGAGCCAAAAACATTCAGTACTTC. The chain links TRBV7-9 to TRBJ2-4; a weak D match, TRBD1 (5 bases). The V end lost 1 base, the J end lost 0 bases, and 10 bases lay between the germline ends. Germline V gives CDR1 SEHNR, CDR2 FQNEAQ (reference sequence). The CDR3 length is 16 residues. Full variable domain (rest looked up from reference TRBV7-9 and TRBJ2-4): DTGVSQNPRHKITKRGQNVTFRCDPISEHNRLYWYRQTLGQGPEFLTYFQNEAQLEKSRLLSDRFSAERPKGSFSTLEIQRTEQGDSAMYLCASSLDFRGAKNIQYFGAGTRLSVL.

J is TRBJ2-1 and V is TRBV6-6, with D perhaps matching TRBD1 (6 bases). This CDR3 has 15 amino acids. The germline CDR1 and CDR2 sequences are MNHNY and SVGAGI (reference sequence). Trimming removed 0 bases from V and 8 bases from J, with 14 bases in between. The DNA of the CDR3 is TGTGCCAGCAGTTACTCACCTATCAGGGGCGATGAGCAGTTCTTC. Encoded protein: CASSYSPIRGDEQFF.

The rearrangement links TRBV11-2 to TRBJ1-2; 8 bases align to TRBD1. CDR1 and CDR2 (germline): SGHAT, FQNNGV. Trimming removed 5 bases from V and 8 bases from J; junction bases left unmatched: 7. The CDR3 is 13 amino acids. The CDR3 DNA is TGTGCCAGCAGCCGAGGACAGGGAGACGGCTACACCTTC. Its protein product is CASSRGQGDGYTF.

V gene TRBV6-5 combines with J gene TRBJ2-7; the D gene is possibly TRBD2 (7 bases). V was shortened by 8 bases and J by 0 bases, with 14 bases between the two germline ends. The germline V gene encodes CDR1 MNHEY and CDR2 SVGAGI. CDR3 length equals 14 residues. In DNA, the CDR3 is TGTGCCAGCCGGGGGGCTGTCAGCTCCTACGAGCAGTACTTC. Its translation is CASRGAVSSYEQYF.